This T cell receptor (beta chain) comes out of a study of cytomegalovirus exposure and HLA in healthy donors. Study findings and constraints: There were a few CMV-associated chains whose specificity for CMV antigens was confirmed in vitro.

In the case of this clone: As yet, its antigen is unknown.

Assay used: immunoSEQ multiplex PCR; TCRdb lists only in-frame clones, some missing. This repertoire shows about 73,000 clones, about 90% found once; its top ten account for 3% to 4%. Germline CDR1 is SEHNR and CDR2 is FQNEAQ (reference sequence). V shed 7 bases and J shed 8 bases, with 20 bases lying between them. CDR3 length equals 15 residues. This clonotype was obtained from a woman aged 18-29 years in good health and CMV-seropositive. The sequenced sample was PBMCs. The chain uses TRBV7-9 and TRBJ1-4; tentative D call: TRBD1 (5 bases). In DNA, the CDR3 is TGTGCCAGCACCTCCTCCGCCGGGGGAAGCGAAAAACTGTTTTTT. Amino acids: CASTSSAGGSEKLFF.